Listed below are T cell receptor beta chains from one sample, sequenced in a study of T cells in Graves' hyperthyroidism and ophthalmopathy. TCRdb analysed the multiplex PCR reads with MiXCR anew, one entry per CDR3 protein. The sample contains roughly 580,000 distinct CDR3 sequences, approximately 14% of which appear only once. Sequenced input: blood. These receptors all stem from a woman in her 30s with Graves' hyperthyroidism that later progressed to Graves' ophthalmopathy. CDR3s include the opening cysteine and the closing phenylalanine or tryptophan. The order of the fields is clone size, J gene, D gene, V gene, CDR3 DNA, CDR3 protein. The D gene is left open where the match is weak. Clone size is shown for a subset of rows, as once, few, many or a class of expanded clone.

>.|TRBJ1-1|TRBD1|TRBV6-1
TGTGCCAGCAGGGTAAACAGGGGTGACACTGAAGCTTTCTTT
CASRVNRGDTEAFF
>.|TRBJ1-4|.|TRBV19
TGTGCCAGTAGTACTCAGGGGACTAATGAAAAACTGTTTTTT
CASSTQGTNEKLFF
>many|TRBJ2-7|TRBD1|TRBV19
TGTGCCACCGGGGACAGGGGCTACGAGCAGTACTTC
CATGDRGYEQYF
>few|TRBJ2-7|TRBD1|TRBV7-3
TGTGCCAGCAGTCAGGGGGCATCCTCCTACGAGCAGTACTTC
CASSQGASSYEQYF
>many|TRBJ2-7|.|TRBV7-8
TGTGCCAGCAGCTTCGAGTTAGCCTACGAGCAGTACTTC
CASSFELAYEQYF
>many|TRBJ1-6|.|TRBV7-2
TGTGCCAGCAGCTTAACGGCCCCACCCCTCCACTTT
CASSLTAPPLHF
>few|TRBJ2-2|.|TRBV19
TGTGCCAGTAGTTCCTTAGCCGATAACACCGGGGAGCTGTTTTTT
CASSSLADNTGELFF
>many|TRBJ1-4|TRBD1|TRBV28
TGTGCCAGCAGATCACCTACAGGGGGTGCAACTAATGAAAAACTGTTTTTT
CASRSPTGGATNEKLFF
>.|TRBJ2-1|.|TRBV27
TGTGCCAGCTATTCTTACAATGAGCAGTTCTTC
CASYSYNEQFF
>once|TRBJ2-2|.|TRBV25-1
TGTGCCAGCAGGGGAGGGGGCTTCAACACCGGGGAGCTGTTTTTT
CASRGGGFNTGELFF
>many|TRBJ1-3|TRBD1|TRBV6-1
TGTGCCAGCAGTTTGACAGGGCTTGGAAACACCATATATTTT
CASSLTGLGNTIYF
>many|TRBJ2-1|.|TRBV7-9
TGTGCCAGCAGCTCCCTCGGCGGGCTAGCGAATGGTGAGGACAATGAGCAGTTCTTC
CASSSLGGLANGEDNEQFF
>few|TRBJ2-1|.|TRBV28
TGTGCCAGCGGGGCGAGCGGTTTCTACAATGAGCAGTTCTTC
CASGASGFYNEQFF
>many|TRBJ2-6|.|TRBV24-1
TGTGCCACCAGTGACCCCCTCGGGGAGTCAACTGGGGCCAACGTCCTGACTTTC
CATSDPLGESTGANVLTF
>few|TRBJ2-7|.|TRBV9
TGTGCCAGCAGCGTAGGAGGGAGTTCGGGTGAGCAGTACTTC
CASSVGGSSGEQYF
>many|TRBJ2-7|TRBD1|TRBV11-2
TGTGCCAGCAGCTGGGACAGGACCTACGAGCAGTACTTC
CASSWDRTYEQYF